The T cell receptor beta chain described here comes from a study of response to subunit inactivated influenza vaccine. Looked up from germline, CDR1 is SGHTA and CDR2 is FQGNSA. CDR3 size: 12 residues. V was trimmed by 6 bases and J by 7 bases, leaving 10 bases between them. TCRdb re-derived calls from the RT-PCR reads in MiXCR, one entry per CDR3 protein. The table shows about 780,000 distinct CDR3 sequences, with approximately 18% occurring only once. The V and J genes are TRBV7-2 and TRBJ2-1; D is unclear. Specimen: PBMCs from blood, collected about 5 days after vaccination. The origin of this receptor is a man over 45 who received an inactivated influenza vaccine. The CDR3: CASSFATNEQFF. CDR3 in DNA: TGTGCCAGCAGTTTCGCCACTAATGAGCAGTTCTTC.